This TCR beta chain is from a study of shared clonotypes between healthy human individuals. Trimming at V came to 5 bases and at J to 0 bases, leaving 3 bases not matched to a gene. The CDR3 loop spans 15 amino acids. Germline V lookup: CDR1 SGHAT, CDR2 FQNNGV. Division of CD4+ cells produced a CD45RA+ naive subset and a CD45RA-negative memory subset. Remarks on this clone: The antigen is not known.

Source study methods: For the immunoSEQ data, sequences were junction-only without quality scores, so filtering differed. Only in-frame clones appear in the TCRdb table, and some are missing; sequencing was by immunoSEQ multiplex PCR. Clone size and the V and J calls come from that table; the DNA yielded D and trimming. The sample lists about 610,000 clones, around 97% occurring once. Study-level findings and limits: The study found 4.5% to 5% of naive CD4 clonotypes shared across a handful of donors.

The chain uses TRBV11-2 and TRBJ2-1; TRBD1 matches 8 bases. The sequencing sample was made of naive CD4+ T cells sorted from blood. This sample's subset: CD45RA+ positively selected. This receptor was taken from a woman aged 30 to 39 in good health. The CDR3 sequence: CASSQGASSYNEQFF. The DNA for the CDR3 is TGTGCCAGCAGCCAGGGGGCCAGCTCCTACAATGAGCAGTTCTTC.